This TCR beta chain emerged from a study of technical replicates of blood from several donors. Germline V lookup: CDR1 MNHEY, CDR2 SMNVEV (reference sequence). The CDR3 has 15 amino acids. J was trimmed by 2 bases and V by 4 bases; bases with no gene match: 7. This table comes from immunoSEQ multiplex PCR, and its TCRdb copy is limited to in-frame clones, with some not included. The repertoire includes about 75,000 clones, around 97% of them detected once, and approximately 0.3% sits in the top ten. The receptor was isolated from a human donor in good health. Sequencing was performed on T cells isolated from PBMCs. V gene TRBV27 combines with J gene TRBJ1-2, with 7 bases aligning to TRBD1. CDR3 protein: CASSSPGTENYGYTF. As DNA, the CDR3 is TGTGCCAGCAGTTCTCCCGGGACAGAGAACTATGGCTACACCTTC.